This TCR beta chain comes out of a study of vaccination effects on CD4 cells after COVID-19. This CDR3 region has 14 residues. Trimming removed 5 bases at V and 4 bases at J, with 14 bases between. Germline CDR1 LNHDA, CDR2 SQIVND (reference sequence). The method was immunoSEQ multiplex PCR; TCRdb's version includes in-frame clones alone and lacks a portion of them. The data contain about 47,000 clones, 55% to 75% of them seen just once; the ten biggest clones take up 6.5% to 7.5%. To note about this clone: The antigen remains unidentified.

Upon completion of roughly ten days in culture, CD4+ T cells were isolated. All participants had two doses of either the BNT162b2 or mRNA-1273 vaccine. V usage is TRBV19 and J usage is TRBJ2-5; D is perhaps TRBD2 (6 bases). The TCR sequence derives from a human donor who received a COVID-19 vaccine. The sequencing here drew on CD4+ T cells from PBMCs cultured without peptide, taken after COVID-19 vaccination. The CDR3 region has the DNA TGTGCCAGTAGTGGGGGGTCAGGGAGAGAGACCCAGTACTTC. This sequence encodes CASSGGSGRETQYF. Complete variable domain (other parts from reference TRBV19 and TRBJ2-5): DGGITQSPKYLFRKEGQNVTLSCEQNLNHDAMYWYRQDPGQGLRLIYYSQIVNDFQKGDIAEGYSVSREKKESFPLTVTSAQKNPTAFYLCASSGGSGRETQYFGPGTRLLVL.